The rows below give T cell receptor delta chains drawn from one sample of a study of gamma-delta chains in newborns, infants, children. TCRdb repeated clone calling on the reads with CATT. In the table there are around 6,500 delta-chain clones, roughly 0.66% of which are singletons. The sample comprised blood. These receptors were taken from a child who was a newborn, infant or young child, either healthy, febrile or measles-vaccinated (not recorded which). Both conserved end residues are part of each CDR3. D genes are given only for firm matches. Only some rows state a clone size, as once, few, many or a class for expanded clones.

CACDTVPGGSHSYTDKLIF	TGTGCCTGTGACACCGTCCCTGGGGGATCCCACTCGTACACCGATAAACTCATCTTT	medium-sized	TRDV2	TRDD3	TRDJ1
CACDTWGPQEGELIF	TGTGCCTGTGACACCTGGGGACCGCAGGAGGGAGAACTCATCTTT	-	TRDV2	-	TRDJ1
CACDTAWGISGDTRQMFF	TGTGCCTGTGACACTGCATGGGGGATAAGTGGGGACACCCGACAGATGTTTTTC	medium-sized	TRDV2	TRDD3	TRDJ3
CACDTVGGSPSWDTRQMFF	TGTGCCTGTGACACCGTCGGGGGATCGCCCTCCTGGGACACCCGACAGATGTTTTTC	medium-sized	TRDV2	TRDD3	TRDJ3
CACDTWGPSWDTRQMFF	TGTGCCTGTGACACCTGGGGGCCCTCCTGGGACACCCGACAGATGTTTTTC	many	TRDV2	-	TRDJ3
CACERLGDMRSTDKLIF	TGTGCCTGTGAGCGACTGGGGGATATGAGGAGCACCGATAAACTCATCTTT	-	TRDV2	TRDD3	TRDJ1
CACEALGDSTWDTRQMFF	TGTGCCTGTGAGGCCCTGGGGGACTCCACCTGGGACACCCGACAGATGTTTTTC	medium-sized	TRDV2	TRDD3	TRDJ3
CACDSLYWGIPHSWDTRQMFF	TGTGCCTGTGACTCCTTGTACTGGGGGATCCCCCACTCCTGGGACACCCGACAGATGTTTTTC	-	TRDV2	TRDD3	TRDJ3
CACDTGGYLTARLFF	TGTGCCTGTGACACTGGGGGATATTTGACAGCACGACTCTTCTTC	-	TRDV2	TRDD3	TRDJ2
CACDTGWGPQALTAQLFF	TGTGCCTGTGACACCGGTTGGGGGCCCCAGGCTTTGACAGCACAACTCTTCTTT	medium-sized	TRDV2	-	TRDJ2